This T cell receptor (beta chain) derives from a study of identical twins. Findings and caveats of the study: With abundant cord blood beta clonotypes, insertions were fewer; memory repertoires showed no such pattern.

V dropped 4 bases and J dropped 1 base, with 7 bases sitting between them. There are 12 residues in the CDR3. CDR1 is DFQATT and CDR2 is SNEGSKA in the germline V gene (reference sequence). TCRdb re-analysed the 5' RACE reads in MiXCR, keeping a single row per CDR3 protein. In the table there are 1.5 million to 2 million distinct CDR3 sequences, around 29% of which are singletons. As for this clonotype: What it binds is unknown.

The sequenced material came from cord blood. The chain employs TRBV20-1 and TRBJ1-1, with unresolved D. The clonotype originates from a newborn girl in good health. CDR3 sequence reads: CSAMERNTEAFF. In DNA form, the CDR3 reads TGCAGTGCTATGGAGAGGAACACTGAAGCTTTCTTT.